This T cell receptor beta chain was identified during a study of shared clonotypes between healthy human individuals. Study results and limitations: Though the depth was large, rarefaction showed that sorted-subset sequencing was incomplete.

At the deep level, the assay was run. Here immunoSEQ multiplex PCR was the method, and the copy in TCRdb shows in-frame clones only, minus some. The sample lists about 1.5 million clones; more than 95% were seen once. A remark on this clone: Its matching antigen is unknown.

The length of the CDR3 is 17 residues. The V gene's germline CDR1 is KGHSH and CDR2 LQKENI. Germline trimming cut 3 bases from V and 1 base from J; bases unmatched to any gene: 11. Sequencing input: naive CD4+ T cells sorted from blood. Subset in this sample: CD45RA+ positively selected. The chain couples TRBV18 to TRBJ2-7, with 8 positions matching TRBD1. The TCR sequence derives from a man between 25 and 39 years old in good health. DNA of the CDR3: TGTGCCAGCTCACCTGAAACCACGACAGGGGTTTCCTACGAGCAGTACTTC. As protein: CASSPETTTGVSYEQYF.